The source of this T cell receptor (beta chain) is a study of CD8+ T cells in alopecia areata. Study-level results: Numerous expanded lesional clones remained in scalp and blood during tofacitinib.

A word on this clone: The antigen remains unidentified.

Sequencing used cDNA as its template, made by extracting RNA and reverse transcribing it. Repertoires were generated with immunoSEQ multiplex PCR, while TCRdb's copy carries only in-frame clones and drops some. The sample has 150,000 to 200,000 clones, 40% to 55% seen once. The CDR3 runs to 13 residues. Germline V lookup: CDR1 SGHDT, CDR2 YYEEEE. V lost 1 base and J 4 bases, leaving 8 bases between the germline ends. Treatment here: oral pan-JAK inhibitor, 5-10 mg twice daily. This receptor was identified in a human donor with alopecia areata. The rearrangement links TRBV5-6 to TRBJ2-5; D is uncertain. The source was CD8+ T cells sorted from blood, collected around week 52, from a patient treated with tofacitinib. The CDR3 here is CASSLYFRETQYF. As DNA, the CDR3 is TGTGCCAGCAGCTTGTACTTTCGAGAGACCCAGTACTTC.